This is a list of T cell receptor beta chains from one sample in a study of OX40 agonist ivuxolimab in advanced cancers. Assay: immunoSEQ multiplex PCR; the TCRdb copy retains only in-frame clones and omits some. Found here are over 45,000 clones, nearly 95% of them singletons; the top ten hold 15% to 20%. Sequencing used CD4+ or CD8+ T cells sorted from blood, obtained in a trial of the OX40 agonist ivuxolimab. These TCRs come from an adult with an advanced solid tumor such as melanoma, head and neck, liver or kidney cancer. CDR3s include the opening cysteine and the closing phenylalanine or tryptophan. Size is omitted from some rows. Given values are once, few, many or a class for expanded clones.

TRBJ2-1,NA,TRBV28,CASSRSPEQFF
TRBJ2-2,NA,TRBV28,CASASGLVNTGELFF
TRBJ2-1,NA,TRBV19,CASREAGGKFDEQFF
TRBJ1-4,NA,TRBV6-5,CASSTSDSDEKLFF
TRBJ2-7,NA,TRBV9,CASSPGVPAYEQYF
TRBJ2-2,NA,TRBV11-2,CASSSKTGELFF
TRBJ2-5,NA,TRBV5-6,CASRGEEFQETQYF
TRBJ1-2,NA,TRBV19,CASRSIPTNYGYTF
TRBJ2-7,NA,TRBV5-4,CASSFRGSKGDEQYF
TRBJ2-7,NA,TRBV6-1,CASSEGGLAGSYEQYF
TRBJ2-2,NA,TRBV6-6,CASSDGTGELFF
TRBJ2-1,NA,TRBV7-9,CASSRLAGAMDEQFF
TRBJ2-5,NA,TRBV9,CASSSGLAGVWETQYF
TRBJ2-3,NA,TRBV11-3,CASSRGTSGSPGTDTQYF
TRBJ2-1,NA,TRBV10-3,CAISETSGGYNEQFF
TRBJ2-3,once,TRBV4-3,CASSQDRILQLAGVPTDTQYF
TRBJ2-7,NA,TRBV14,CASSQEDSYEQYF
TRBJ1-5,NA,TRBV27,CASSGLNQPQHF
TRBJ2-1,NA,TRBV7-9,CASSPPEGTYNEQFF
TRBJ2-3,NA,TRBV12-2,CASRILNGQREKADTQYF
TRBJ2-7,NA,TRBV7-2,CASSLNRGANYEQYF
TRBJ1-2,once,TRBV19,CASAGVGGYTF
TRBJ1-1,NA,TRBV7-9,CASSLIRASNTEAFF
TRBJ2-1,NA,TRBV9,CASSAPRGREDYNEQFF
TRBJ1-4,NA,TRBV11-2,CASSLGTGNEKLFF
TRBJ1-2,NA,TRBV9,CASSVAWSSTYGYTF
TRBJ2-7,NA,TRBV7-6,CASSFMGGTYEQYF
TRBJ2-1,NA,TRBV6-4,CASSDGLAANNEQFF
TRBJ2-2,NA,TRBV19,CASSIDGEYGELFF
TRBJ2-7,NA,TRBV27,CASSLIVGTGNSYEQYF
TRBJ2-1,NA,TRBV9,CASSVSGQVYSYNEQFF
TRBJ2-2,NA,TRBV29-1,CSGTGGYTGELFF
TRBJ2-1,NA,TRBV7-6,CASSLTGREGEQFF
TRBJ2-7,NA,TRBV28,CASSRDRVSDEQYF
TRBJ2-3,NA,TRBV4-3,CASREGRTDTQYF
TRBJ2-7,NA,TRBV11-2,CASSSGRSRYF
TRBJ2-3,NA,TRBV29-1,CSVEMEGAAGWTQYF
TRBJ2-1,NA,TRBV4-1,CASSQEGTSGYNEQFF
TRBJ2-1,NA,TRBV7-9,CASSLDLAGGWYNEQFF
TRBJ1-3,NA,TRBV7-9,CASSLGGAGNTIYF
TRBJ1-3,NA,TRBV9,CASSRQSSGNTIYF